This T cell receptor beta chain was captured in a study of blood T cell repertoires in COVID-19. Germline CDR1 reads SNHLY; CDR2 reads FYNNEI. The CDR3 extends over 15 amino acids. Trimming cost V 4 bases and J 7 bases, with 16 bases left between them. The sample holds many counts of this clone. The table came from immunoSEQ multiplex PCR; TCRdb's copy has only in-frame clones and leaves some out. The sample lists fewer than 350,000 clones; around nine tenths were seen once. The sample comprised PBMCs or T cells enriched from blood (not recorded which). This TCR was sampled from a woman between 55 and 75 years old in a cohort exposed to, infected with or recovered from COVID-19 (not recorded which). The chain recombines TRBV2 with TRBJ1-4; D remains ambiguous. The CDR3: CASSGETAASEKLFF. As DNA, the CDR3 is TGTGCCAGCAGTGGAGAAACGGCAGCGAGTGAAAAACTGTTTTTT.